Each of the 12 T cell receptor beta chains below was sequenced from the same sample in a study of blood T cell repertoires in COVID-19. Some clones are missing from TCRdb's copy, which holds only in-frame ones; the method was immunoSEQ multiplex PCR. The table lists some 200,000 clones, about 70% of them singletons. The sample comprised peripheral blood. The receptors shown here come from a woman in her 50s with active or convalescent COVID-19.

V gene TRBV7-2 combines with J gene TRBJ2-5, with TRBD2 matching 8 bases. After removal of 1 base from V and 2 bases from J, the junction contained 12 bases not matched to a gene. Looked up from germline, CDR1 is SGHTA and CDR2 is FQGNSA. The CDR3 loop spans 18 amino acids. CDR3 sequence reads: CASSLGPSGRAQQETQYF. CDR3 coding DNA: TGTGCCAGCAGCTTAGGGCCTAGCGGGCGAGCACAACAAGAGACCCAGTACTTC.

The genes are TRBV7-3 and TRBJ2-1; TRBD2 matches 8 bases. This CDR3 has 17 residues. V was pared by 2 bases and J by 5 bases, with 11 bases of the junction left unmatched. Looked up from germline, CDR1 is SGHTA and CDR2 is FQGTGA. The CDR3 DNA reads TGTGCCAGCAGCTTACAGGCGACTAGCGTCAGCAACAATGAGCAGTTCTTC. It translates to CASSLQATSVSNNEQFF.

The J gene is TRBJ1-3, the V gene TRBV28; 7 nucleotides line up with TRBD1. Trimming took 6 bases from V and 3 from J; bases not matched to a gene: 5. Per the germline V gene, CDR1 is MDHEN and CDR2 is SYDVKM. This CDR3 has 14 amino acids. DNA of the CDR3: TGTGCCAGCAGGAGACAGGGAGGTGGAAACACCATATATTTT. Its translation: CASRRQGGGNTIYF.

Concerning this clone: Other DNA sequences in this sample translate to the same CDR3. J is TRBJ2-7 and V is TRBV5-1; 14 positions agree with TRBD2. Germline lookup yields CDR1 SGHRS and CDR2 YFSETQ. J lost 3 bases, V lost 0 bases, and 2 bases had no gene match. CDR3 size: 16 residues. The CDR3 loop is CASSLAGLAGGYEQYF. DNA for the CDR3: TGCGCCAGCAGCTTGGCCGGACTAGCGGGGGGCTACGAGCAGTACTTC.

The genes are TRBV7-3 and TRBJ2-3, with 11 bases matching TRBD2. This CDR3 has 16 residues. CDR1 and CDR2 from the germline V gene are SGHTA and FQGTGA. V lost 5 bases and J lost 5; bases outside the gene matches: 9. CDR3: CASSPKLAGERDTQYF. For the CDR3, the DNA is TGTGCCAGCAGCCCGAAACTAGCGGGAGAGAGAGATACGCAGTATTTT.

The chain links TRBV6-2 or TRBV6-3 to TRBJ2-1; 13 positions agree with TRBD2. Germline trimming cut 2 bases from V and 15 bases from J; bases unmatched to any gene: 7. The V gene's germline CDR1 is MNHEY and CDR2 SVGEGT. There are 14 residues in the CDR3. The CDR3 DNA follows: TGTGCCAGCAGTTACCTACTAGCGGGGGGGCCCCCGTTCTTC. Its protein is CASSYLLAGGPPFF.

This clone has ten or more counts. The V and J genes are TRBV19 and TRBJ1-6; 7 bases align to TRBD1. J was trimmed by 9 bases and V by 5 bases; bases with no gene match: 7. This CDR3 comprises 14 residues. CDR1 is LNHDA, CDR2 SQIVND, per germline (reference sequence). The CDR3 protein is CASSPGTETSPLHF. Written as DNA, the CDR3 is TGTGCCAGTAGTCCAGGGACAGAAACTTCACCCCTCCACTTT.

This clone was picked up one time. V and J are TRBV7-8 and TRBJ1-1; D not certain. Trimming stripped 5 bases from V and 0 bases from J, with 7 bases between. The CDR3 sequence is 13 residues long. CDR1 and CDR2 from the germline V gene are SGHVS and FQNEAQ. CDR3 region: CASSRTLNTEAFF. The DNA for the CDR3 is TGTGCCAGCAGCCGAACATTGAACACTGAAGCTTTCTTT.

Here the CDR3 reads CASSFRDRGVYGYTF. For the CDR3, the DNA is TGTGCCAGCAGTTTTCGCGACAGGGGGGTTTATGGCTACACCTTC. V is TRBV5-8 and J is TRBJ1-2; TRBD1 agrees at 9 bases. The CDR3 runs 15 residues. V was clipped by 5 bases and J by 5 bases; unmatched bases: 10. Germline assignment: CDR1 SGHTS and CDR2 YDEGEE. The entire variable domain, with the rest obtained from reference TRBV5-8 and TRBJ1-2, is as follows: EAGVTQSPTHLIKTRGQQATLRCSPISGHTSVYWYQQALGLGLQFLLWYDEGEERNRGNFPPRFSGRQFPNYSSELNVNALELEDSALYLCASSFRDRGVYGYTFGSGTRLTVV.

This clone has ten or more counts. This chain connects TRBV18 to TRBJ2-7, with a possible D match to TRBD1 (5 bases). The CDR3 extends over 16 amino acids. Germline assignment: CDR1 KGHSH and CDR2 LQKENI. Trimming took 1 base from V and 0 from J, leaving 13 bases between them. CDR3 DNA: TGTGCCAGCTCACCACAGTCGGCAGGGAACTCCTACGAGCAGTACTTC. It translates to CASSPQSAGNSYEQYF.

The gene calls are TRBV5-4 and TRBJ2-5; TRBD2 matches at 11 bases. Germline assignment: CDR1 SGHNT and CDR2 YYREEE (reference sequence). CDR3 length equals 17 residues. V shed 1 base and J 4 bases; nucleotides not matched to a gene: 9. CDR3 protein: CASSLPISGRAGETQYF. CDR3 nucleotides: TGTGCCAGCAGCTTGCCGATTAGCGGGAGGGCCGGAGAGACCCAGTACTTC.

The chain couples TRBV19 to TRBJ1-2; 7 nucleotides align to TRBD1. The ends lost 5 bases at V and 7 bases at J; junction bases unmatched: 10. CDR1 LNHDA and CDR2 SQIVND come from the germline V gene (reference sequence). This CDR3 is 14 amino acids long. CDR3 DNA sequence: TGTGCCAGTAGTCGAGACAGGGAGTTGGCTGGCTACACCTTC. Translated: CASSRDRELAGYTF.